This T cell receptor beta chain is from a study of blood T cell repertoires in COVID-19. Study in general: Samples taken during acute and convalescent COVID-19 were collected in the United States, Italy and Spain.

V dropped 0 bases and J dropped 4 bases, with 12 bases sitting between them. This CDR3 contains 15 residues. Germline CDR1 SGHTA, CDR2 FQGTGA. The assay was immunoSEQ multiplex PCR, and TCRdb's table has in-frame clones only and misses some. The data contain approximately 200,000 clones, under 90% of them seen just once; the ten biggest clones take up roughly 4.6%. The chain links TRBV7-3 to TRBJ1-2; TRBD1 might be the D (6 bases). Sequencing input: peripheral blood. This clonotype was sampled from a woman between 55 and 75 years old who had recovered from COVID-19. DNA for the CDR3: TGTGCCAGCAGCTTAACCTGGGACACCCGCTATGGCTACACCTTC. Protein sequence: CASSLTWDTRYGYTF.